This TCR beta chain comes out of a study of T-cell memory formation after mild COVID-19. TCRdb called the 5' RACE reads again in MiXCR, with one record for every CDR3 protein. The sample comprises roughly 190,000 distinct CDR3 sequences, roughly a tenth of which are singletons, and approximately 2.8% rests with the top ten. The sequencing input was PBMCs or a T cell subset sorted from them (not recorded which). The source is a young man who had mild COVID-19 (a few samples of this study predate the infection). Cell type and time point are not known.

CDR3 residues: CAWSGSRGVTGELFF. Here the CDR3 DNA reads TGTGCCTGGAGTGGAAGCAGGGGGGTCACCGGGGAGCTGTTTTTT. J is TRBJ2-2 and V is TRBV30; D is perhaps TRBD1 (7 bases). The CDR3 consists of 15 residues. From germline, CDR1 is GTSNPN and CDR2 SVGIG (reference sequence). Deletions cut 1 base from V and 4 bases from J, with 13 bases between.